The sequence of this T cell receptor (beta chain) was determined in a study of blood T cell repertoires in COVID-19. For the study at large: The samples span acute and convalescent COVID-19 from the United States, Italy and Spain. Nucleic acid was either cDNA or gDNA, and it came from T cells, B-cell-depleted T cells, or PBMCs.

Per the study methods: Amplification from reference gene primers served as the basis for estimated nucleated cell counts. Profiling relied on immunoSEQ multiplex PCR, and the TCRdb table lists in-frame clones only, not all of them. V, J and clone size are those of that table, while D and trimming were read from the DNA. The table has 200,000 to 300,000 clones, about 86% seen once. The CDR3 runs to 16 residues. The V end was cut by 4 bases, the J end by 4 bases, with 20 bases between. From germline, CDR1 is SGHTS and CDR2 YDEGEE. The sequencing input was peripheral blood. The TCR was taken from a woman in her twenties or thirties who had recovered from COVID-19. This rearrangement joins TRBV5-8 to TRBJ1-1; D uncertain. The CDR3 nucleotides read TGTGCCAGCAGCCGGGAGGGTAGGCGGATGGGCACTGAAGCTTTCTTT. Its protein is CASSREGRRMGTEAFF.